Described below is a single T cell receptor (beta chain) sequence and its context. Its antigen remains unknown. The protocol was immunoSEQ multiplex PCR, while the TCRdb copy is restricted to in-frame clones and leaves out a portion. The data contain 200,000 or so clones, approximately 87% of them seen just once; the ten biggest clones take up roughly 5.7%. The sample is drawn from a study of cytomegalovirus exposure and HLA in healthy donors. General observations from the study: TCR beta chains numbering under 200 were designated cytomegalovirus-associated. Most TCR sequences proved rare, with some public TCRs found in many donors.

Sequencing was performed on PBMCs. This clonotype was obtained from a woman between 18 and 29 years old in good health and CMV-seronegative.

The CDR3 region has the DNA TGTGCCAGCAGTGAATCAGGCTCCGATGAGCAGTTCTTC. Its protein is CASSESGSDEQFF. This chain uses TRBV25-1 with TRBJ2-1, with no clear D. This CDR3 is built from 13 residues. The germline V gene encodes CDR1 MGHDK and CDR2 SYGVNS. The ends were cut back, 1 base at V and 8 bases at J, with 9 bases in the middle.